The sequence of this T cell receptor (beta chain) was determined in a study of cytomegalovirus exposure and HLA in healthy donors. As for the study in general: The early release's HLA-typed donors yielded 78 million or so unique TCRs. Study-wide points: Under in vitro conditions, a few CMV-associated chains were confirmed as specific for CMV antigens.

Turning to this clone: The antigen remains unidentified.

There are 13 residues in the CDR3. CDR1 is SNHLY and CDR2 is FYNNEI in the germline V gene. The V and J ends lost 8 bases and 0 bases, in that order; junction bases with no gene match: 1. Both 60 Vbeta primers and 13 Jbeta primers went into the PCR. Sequenced by immunoSEQ multiplex PCR; TCRdb stores in-frame clones only, minus some. This table has 100,000 to 150,000 clones, 60% to 80% appearing once. The receptor was derived from a woman aged 55-69 years in good health and CMV-seronegative. The sequenced material came from PBMCs. The chain has TRBV2 and TRBJ1-3, with 7 bases identical to TRBD1. The CDR3 loop is CASQGVSGNTIYF. CDR3 bases: TGTGCCAGCCAGGGGGTCTCTGGAAACACCATATATTTT.